This is a list of T cell receptor beta chains from one sample in a study of blood T cells in healthy people across ages. From the 5' RACE reads, TCRdb called clonotypes with MiXCR, one entry per CDR3 protein. The table records around 750,000 distinct CDR3 sequences, about 55% of them present only once. Material: blood. Source of these receptors: a man of 80 years or more in good health. Both conserved end residues are part of each CDR3. Each record gives: CDR3 length, J gene, clone size, V gene, CDR3 protein. Size is stated for part of the rows, as once, few or many counts, or as a class when the clone is expanded.

length: 17
J: TRBJ2-7
size: -
V: TRBV7-6
CDR3: CASSLGSPAGGPYEQYF

length: 16
J: TRBJ1-1
size: -
V: TRBV6-6
CDR3: CASSILLGSANTEAFF

length: 14
J: TRBJ2-5
size: -
V: TRBV3-1
CDR3: CASSQETGKETQYF

length: 15
J: TRBJ2-7
size: -
V: TRBV18
CDR3: CASSTGGGGSYEQYF

length: 14
J: TRBJ2-3
size: -
V: TRBV5-4
CDR3: CAHGTSGNTDTQYF

length: 13
J: TRBJ2-5
size: many
V: TRBV11-2
CDR3: CASSPPDQETQYF

length: 16
J: TRBJ2-7
size: few
V: TRBV7-3
CDR3: CASSLTSGTGSYEQYF

length: 13
J: TRBJ2-7
size: -
V: TRBV15
CDR3: CATSRNLVGEQYF

length: 14
J: TRBJ2-3
size: -
V: TRBV29-1
CDR3: CSVGHGGPGDTQYF

length: 13
J: TRBJ1-2
size: -
V: TRBV18
CDR3: CASSNGQNYGYTF

length: 13
J: -
size: -
V: TRBV20-1
CDR3: CSARGGSTKTQYF

length: 19
J: TRBJ2-5
size: -
V: TRBV2
CDR3: CASSGSQGLAGIQRETQYF